The 28 T cell receptor beta chains in this list originate from one sample, sequenced in a study of low-dose radiotherapy and immunotherapy resistance in tumors. First-strand cDNA used TRAV- and TRBV-specific primers, covering alpha and beta chains. It was with a constant-region primer and a V-primer adapter that TCRs were amplified over around 19 PCR cycles. MiXCR, run by TCRdb on the reads, gives a single entry per CDR3 protein. The table records approximately 7,200 distinct CDR3 sequences, about 79% of them present only once. These receptors were obtained from a human donor with advanced metastatic prostate, ovarian, gallbladder or colorectal cancer (not recorded which). This table probably holds off-target reads from a library built for another chain.

The rearrangement uses TRBV19 and TRBJ2-3; the D gene is possibly TRBD2 (5 bases). Germline V lookup: CDR1 LNHDA, CDR2 SQIVND (reference sequence). This CDR3 is 15 amino acids long. The V end lost 7 bases, the J end lost 3 bases, and 17 bases lay between the germline ends. For the CDR3, the DNA is TGTGCCAGTACGGCCGGAGTAGCGAGTACAGATACGCAGTATTTT. This gives the protein CASTAGVASTDTQYF. Full variable domain (rest looked up from reference TRBV19 and TRBJ2-3): DGGITQSPKYLFRKEGQNVTLSCEQNLNHDAMYWYRQDPGQGLRLIYYSQIVNDFQKGDIAEGYSVSREKKESFPLTVTSAQKNPTAFYLCASTAGVASTDTQYFGPGTRLTVL.

V is TRBV29-1 and J is TRBJ1-1; 11 nucleotides agree with TRBD1. The junction had 15 bases not matched to a gene; V was cut back by 7 bases and J by 5 bases. Per germline, CDR1 SQVTM and CDR2 ANQGSEA. The length of the CDR3 is 16 residues. In DNA, the CDR3 is TGCAGCGCCGGACAGGGGGCTCCGCCGGTTAGGACTGAAGCTTTCTTT. Translating it yields CSAGQGAPPVRTEAFF.

This clonotype was seen a handful of times. V usage is TRBV3-1 and J usage is TRBJ1-2; D unresolved. From germline, CDR1 is LGHDT and CDR2 YNNKEL (reference sequence). V dropped 0 bases and J dropped 8 bases, with 13 bases sitting between them. This CDR3 is built from 14 residues. The CDR3 bases are TGTGCCAGCAGCCAAGAGGGGTACACGGACGGCTACACCTTC. Translated, it gives CASSQEGYTDGYTF.

The J gene is TRBJ2-7, the V gene TRBV11-1; D ambiguous. The germline V and J ends were trimmed by 3 bases and 1 base, with 4 bases remaining between them. The CDR3 sequence is 12 residues long. The germline V gene encodes CDR1 SGHAT and CDR2 FQDESV (reference sequence). CDR3 in amino acids: CASSFDSYEQYF. The CDR3 nucleotides are TGTGCCAGCAGCTTTGATTCCTACGAGCAGTACTTC.

The genes are TRBV5-6 and TRBJ1-1; 9 nucleotides match TRBD1. Germline assignment: CDR1 SGHDT and CDR2 YYEEEE. The junction had 7 bases not matched to a gene; V was cut back by 4 bases and J by 3 bases. This CDR3 is 15 amino acids long. The CDR3: CASSGRDREDTEAFF. The DNA of the CDR3 is TGTGCCAGCAGCGGCCGGGACAGGGAGGACACTGAAGCTTTCTTT.

The V and J genes are TRBV5-1 and TRBJ1-2, with D perhaps matching TRBD1 (5 bases). Trimming cost V 2 bases and J 8 bases, with 19 bases left between them. Germline V gene sequence: CDR1 SGHRS, CDR2 YFSETQ. This CDR3 is 15 amino acids long. The CDR3 coding sequence is TGCGCCAGCAGCTTACTAACAGGATCTATGGAGGGCTACACCTTC. Amino acid sequence: CASSLLTGSMEGYTF.

This chain joins TRBV12-3 or TRBV12-4 and TRBJ1-2; D is uncertain. Trimming removed 4 bases at V and 8 bases at J, with 11 bases between. The CDR3 is made up of 12 amino acids. The CDR3 here is CASSYGPLGYTF. For the CDR3, the DNA is TGTGCCAGCAGTTATGGTCCTCTAGGCTACACCTTC.

J is TRBJ1-4 and V is TRBV18; no definite D call. The CDR3 covers 13 residues. Germline V CDR1 and CDR2: KGHSH, LQKENI. Deletions cut 5 bases from V and 12 bases from J, with 16 bases between. The CDR3 loop reads CASSSLPGRQLFF. The DNA of the CDR3 is TGTGCCAGCTCATCCTTACCCGGGAGACAACTGTTTTTT.

The gene calls are TRBV6-2 or TRBV6-3 and TRBJ1-1; TRBD1 is a possible D gene (5 bases). This CDR3 spans 15 amino acids. Germline values: CDR1 MNHEY, CDR2 SVGEGT. V dropped 1 base and J dropped 0 bases, with 9 bases sitting between them. The CDR3 spells CASSYWAGMNTEAFF. As DNA, the CDR3 is TGTGCCAGCAGTTACTGGGCAGGGATGAACACTGAAGCTTTCTTT.

The gene calls are TRBV6-8 and TRBJ1-5; TRBD1 aligns across 9 bases. With 5 bases clipped from V and 1 base from J, the junction kept 15 bases outside the gene matches. Per the germline V gene, CDR1 is MNHGY and CDR2 is SAAAGT. The CDR3 loop spans 19 amino acids. CDR3 in amino acids: CASSKNPGWDRESNQPQHF. CDR3 DNA sequence: TGTGCCAGCAGTAAGAACCCTGGGTGGGACAGGGAAAGCAATCAGCCCCAGCATTTT.

The J gene is TRBJ2-7, the V gene TRBV6-2 or TRBV6-3, with 11 bases fitting TRBD1. Germline trimming cut 5 bases from V and 4 bases from J; bases unmatched to any gene: 7. The CDR3 length is 15 residues. Germline CDR1 and CDR2: MNHEY and SVGEGT. CDR3: CASSERDRGAYEQYF. Here the CDR3 DNA reads TGTGCCAGCAGTGAACGGGACAGGGGGGCGTACGAGCAGTACTTC.

V and J are TRBV4-1 and TRBJ2-2; TRBD2 matches at 7 bases. The trim removed 5 bases at V and 1 base at J, leaving 1 base unmatched. CDR1 is MGHRA and CDR2 is YSYEKL in the germline V gene. There are 14 residues in the CDR3. The DNA of the CDR3 is TGCGCCAGCAGCATAGCGGGGAACACCGGGGAGCTGTTTTTT. Amino acids: CASSIAGNTGELFF.

The genes are TRBV7-7 and TRBJ2-5, with D perhaps matching TRBD1 or TRBD2 (7 bases each). The germline V and J ends were trimmed by 3 bases and 5 bases, with 13 bases remaining between them. The CDR3 consists of 14 residues. Per the germline V gene, CDR1 is SSHAT and CDR2 is FNYEAQ (reference sequence). The CDR3 coding sequence is TGTGCCAGCAGCTTTCAGGGAGGGGGCGAGACCCAGTACTTC. Its translation: CASSFQGGGETQYF.

The chain uses TRBV3-1 and TRBJ2-7; 9 bases are a match to TRBD1. Germline V gives CDR1 LGHDT, CDR2 YNNKEL (reference sequence). Unmatched junction bases numbered 9, after V lost 4 bases and J lost 5 bases. This CDR3 contains 15 residues. The CDR3 DNA reads TGTGCCAGCAGCCCTGACAGGGGGGTTCGGAACGAGCAGTACTTC. Its protein is CASSPDRGVRNEQYF.

The gene calls are TRBV2 and TRBJ2-5, with D possibly matching TRBD2 (5 bases). The germline CDR1 and CDR2 sequences are SNHLY and FYNNEI. The CDR3 sequence is 13 residues long. V was cut by 6 bases and J by 7 bases, with 15 bases left in between. CDR3 coding DNA: TGTGCCAGCAGAGCTAGCAACCCTGGGACCCAGTACTTC. Amino acid sequence: CASRASNPGTQYF.

This chain joins TRBV12-3 or TRBV12-4 and TRBJ2-3, with D unclear. The CDR3 runs to 12 residues. The ends were cut back, 7 bases at V and 4 bases at J, with 9 bases in the middle. The CDR3 DNA reads as TGTGCCAGCACCGGTTCCCCAGATACGCAGTATTTT. Translated, it gives CASTGSPDTQYF.

The V gene is TRBV11-2, the J gene TRBJ1-5; D may be TRBD1 (5 bases). Trimming took off 2 bases at V and 0 bases at J, with 8 bases between the two ends. Germline values: CDR1 SGHAT, CDR2 FQNNGV. This CDR3 has 15 residues. The CDR3 loop is CASSLYQGSNQPQHF. Here the CDR3 DNA reads TGTGCCAGCAGCTTATACCAGGGTAGCAATCAGCCCCAGCATTTT.

The chain couples TRBV29-1 to TRBJ2-5, with D perhaps matching TRBD1 (6 bases). CDR3 length: 12 amino acids. Trimming took off 1 base at V and 5 bases at J, with 8 bases between the two ends. CDR1 and CDR2 (germline): SQVTM, ANQGSEA. CDR3 DNA sequence: TGCAGCGTTGAAGTGGGGGCTGAGACCCAGTACTTC. Encoded protein: CSVEVGAETQYF.

The gene calls are TRBV20-1 and TRBJ2-5, with D perhaps assigned TRBD1 or TRBD2 (5 bases each). Looked up from germline, CDR1 is DFQATT and CDR2 is SNEGSKA (reference sequence). The CDR3 spans 13 residues. V was trimmed by 1 base and J by 5 bases, leaving 11 bases between them. The CDR3 here is CSARGGAPETQYF. The CDR3 DNA is TGCAGTGCTAGAGGAGGGGCGCCGGAGACCCAGTACTTC.

This chain connects TRBV11-2 to TRBJ1-1; D gene unclear. CDR3 length: 10 residues. Germline CDR1 reads SGHAT; CDR2 reads FQNNGV. V lost 5 bases and J 6 bases, leaving 4 bases between the germline ends. CDR3 sequence (DNA): TGTGCCAGCAGCGGCGCTGAAGCTTTCTTT. Translation: CASSGAEAFF.

This chain connects TRBV12-3 or TRBV12-4 to TRBJ2-7; D might be TRBD2 (6 bases). V was shortened by 3 bases and J by 0 bases, with 9 bases between the two germline ends. This CDR3 contains 14 residues. This chain's CDR3 is CASSLAGSSYEQYF. In nucleotides, the CDR3 is TGTGCCAGCAGTTTGGCGGGGAGCTCCTACGAGCAGTACTTC.

The V call is TRBV4-2, the J call TRBJ2-4; D ambiguous. CDR1 is LGHNA, CDR2 YNFKEQ, per germline. The CDR3 has 12 amino acids. Trimming left V 0 bases short and J 7 bases short, with 4 bases between. CDR3 sequence: CASSQDRNIQYF. In DNA, the CDR3 is TGTGCCAGCAGCCAAGACAGGAACATTCAGTACTTC.

The chain has TRBV18 and TRBJ2-7, with TRBD1 identical over 7 bases. The CDR3 consists of 14 residues. After removal of 0 bases from V and 8 bases from J, the junction contained 7 bases not matched to a gene. The V gene's germline CDR1 is KGHSH and CDR2 LQKENI. DNA of the CDR3: TGTGCCAGCTCACCACCGGCGCAGGGGGAAAAGCAGTACTTC. It yields the protein CASSPPAQGEKQYF.

J is TRBJ2-1 and V is TRBV14; the D is unclear. Deletions cut 1 base from V and 9 bases from J, with 10 bases between. This CDR3 is built from 13 residues. Per the germline V gene, CDR1 is SGHDN and CDR2 is FVKESK. CDR3 coding DNA: TGTGCCAGCAGCCAAGTTACGGCCGGTGAGCAGTTCTTC. It yields the protein CASSQVTAGEQFF.

The chain combines TRBV20-1 with TRBJ2-2; D may be TRBD2 (6 bases). V lost 0 bases to trimming and J lost 6 bases, with 17 bases between them. Germline loops: CDR1 DFQATT, CDR2 SNEGSKA (reference sequence). The length of the CDR3 is 16 residues. The CDR3 loop reads CSARDVGTLSAGELFF. In nucleotides, the CDR3 is TGCAGTGCTAGAGATGTTGGGACTCTCTCCGCCGGGGAGCTGTTTTTT.

This clonotype was recorded a few times. The V gene is TRBV5-1, the J gene TRBJ2-1; D might be TRBD1 or TRBD2, each matching 5 bases. V lost 0 bases and J 7 bases, leaving 11 bases between the germline ends. Germline V gene data show CDR1 as SGHRS and CDR2 as YFSETQ. The CDR3 runs 14 residues. For the CDR3, the DNA is TGCGCCAGCAGCTTGGCTTCGGGGCTGAATGAGCAGTTCTTC. This sequence encodes CASSLASGLNEQFF.

V and J are TRBV2 and TRBJ1-6; 8 nucleotides line up with TRBD1. Trimming cost V 5 bases and J 0 bases; bases outside gene matches: 9. The CDR3 sequence is 18 residues long. Germline-derived CDR1 and CDR2 are SNHLY and FYNNEI. DNA of the CDR3: TGTGCCAGCAGTTCCCGGGACAGGCACAGCTCCTATAATTCACCCCTCCACTTT. Amino acid sequence: CASSSRDRHSSYNSPLHF. Variable domain in full (rest from reference TRBV2 and TRBJ1-6): EPEVTQTPSHQVTQMGQEVILRCVPISNHLYFYWYRQILGQKVEFLVSFYNNEISEKSEIFDDQFSVERPDGSNFTLKIRSTKLEDSAMYFCASSSRDRHSSYNSPLHFGNGTRLTVT.

This chain joins TRBV6-5 and TRBJ2-6; 9 positions match TRBD1. V shed 5 bases, J shed 0 bases, and the junction held 8 bases outside the gene matches. CDR1 and CDR2 (germline): MNHEY, SVGAGI. This CDR3 comprises 18 residues. The CDR3 loop reads CASSKGTGTTSGANVLTF. CDR3 coding DNA: TGTGCCAGCAGTAAGGGGACAGGGACCACCTCTGGGGCCAACGTCCTGACTTTC.